A single sample is the source of the 15 T cell receptor beta chains below, sequenced in a study of graft-versus-host responses after intestinal transplantation. TCRdb keeps only in-frame clones here, not all; method: immunoSEQ multiplex PCR. This sample has 80,000 to 100,000 clones, with around 83% found just once. For these TCRs, the target antigens are not known. The specimen comprised unstimulated CD8+ T cells sorted from spleen or lymph node cells, sampled before intestinal transplant. The receptors derive from a human donor who received an intestinal transplant.

V usage is TRBV18 and J usage is TRBJ2-5; TRBD2 matches at 8 bases. The CDR3 is made up of 18 amino acids. Looked up from germline, CDR1 is KGHSH and CDR2 is LQKENI. Trimming removed 8 bases from V and 0 bases from J; junction bases left unmatched: 17. CDR3 sequence reads: CASHPFGLAGIYQETQYF. The CDR3, as DNA: TGTGCCAGCCACCCCTTCGGTTTAGCGGGGATATACCAAGAGACCCAGTACTTC.

The CDR3 region has the DNA TGTGCCAGCAGGTCGGGACAGGGAGAGACCCAGTACTTC. Protein product: CASRSGQGETQYF. The V call is TRBV6-6, the J call TRBJ2-5; 9 bases align to TRBD1. Germline V gene sequence: CDR1 MNHNY, CDR2 SVGAGI (reference sequence). V gave up 6 bases and J gave up 4 bases; unmatched junction bases: 3. The CDR3 runs 13 residues.

The chain joins TRBV9 to TRBJ1-1, with D possibly matching TRBD1 (5 bases). CDR1 is SGDLS, CDR2 YYNGEE, per germline. The length of the CDR3 is 15 residues. V was clipped by 0 bases and J by 0 bases, with 9 bases between them. Here the CDR3 DNA reads TGTGCCAGCAGCGTAGGGGACGAGCTGAACACTGAAGCTTTCTTT. Its translation is CASSVGDELNTEAFF.

The V and J genes are TRBV28 and TRBJ2-1; D unresolved. V was clipped by 1 base and J by 5 bases, with 9 bases between them. This CDR3 has 14 residues. Germline V gene lookup returns CDR1 MDHEN and CDR2 SYDVKM. CDR3 residues: CASSLSTMNNEQFF. The CDR3 DNA sequence: TGTGCCAGCAGTTTATCCACCATGAACAATGAGCAGTTCTTC.

V usage is TRBV13 and J usage is TRBJ2-7; perhaps TRBD2 as D (6 bases). V lost 5 bases, J lost 0 bases, and 14 bases lay in between. Per the germline V gene, CDR1 is PRHDT and CDR2 is FYEKMQ (reference sequence). The CDR3 totals 15 residues. The CDR3: CASSPGDSYSYEQYF. The DNA of the CDR3 is TGTGCCAGCAGCCCGGGGGACTCCTACTCCTACGAGCAGTACTTC.

A note on this clone: Other DNA sequences in the same sample also yield this CDR3. The chain has TRBV28 and TRBJ2-1; D not resolved. Germline V CDR1 and CDR2: MDHEN, SYDVKM. The CDR3 runs 14 residues. Trimming took off 2 bases at V and 7 bases at J, with 12 bases between the two ends. CDR3 DNA: TGTGCCAGCAGTTTACCAACCGGACGTAATGAGCAGTTCTTC. Protein: CASSLPTGRNEQFF.

This chain links TRBV5-6 with TRBJ1-6, with D uncertain. Trimming removed 2 bases at V and 8 bases at J, with 11 bases between. The CDR3 is 14 residues long. Looked up from germline, CDR1 is SGHDT and CDR2 is YYEEEE. The CDR3 here is CASSFGRRDSPLHF. In nucleotides, the CDR3 is TGTGCCAGCAGCTTCGGGAGGAGAGATTCACCCCTCCACTTT.

This clone was recorded once. The V gene is TRBV5-5, the J gene TRBJ2-7; a possible D gene is TRBD1 (7 bases). The V end was cut by 0 bases, the J end by 4 bases, with 11 bases between. Germline CDR1 and CDR2: SGHKS and YYEKEE (reference sequence). The CDR3 totals 14 residues. CDR3 loop: CASSLGQGGYEQYF. As DNA, the CDR3 is TGTGCCAGCAGCTTGGGGCAGGGGGGTTACGAGCAGTACTTC.

The gene calls are TRBV7-9 and TRBJ2-5; D is unresolved. The CDR3 runs to 16 residues. Germline V gene sequence: CDR1 SEHNR, CDR2 FQNEAQ (reference sequence). Trimming stripped 0 bases from V and 0 bases from J, with 11 bases between. The CDR3 reads CASSLAASVNQETQYF. CDR3 in DNA: TGTGCCAGCAGCTTAGCGGCTTCGGTAAACCAAGAGACCCAGTACTTC.

The CDR3 DNA sequence: TGCGCCAGCGCTACCGGGACAGGGGAAACTGAAGCTTTCTTT. Protein product: CASATGTGETEAFF. This chain uses TRBV5-1 with TRBJ1-1; TRBD1 matches 10 bases. This CDR3 has 14 amino acids. Per germline, CDR1 SGHRS and CDR2 YFSETQ. V lost 7 bases, J lost 5 bases, and 8 bases stayed unmatched.

The CDR3 reads CASSSWTSGVPAQETQYF. CDR3 sequence (DNA): TGCGCCAGCAGCTCCTGGACTAGCGGGGTGCCAGCCCAAGAGACCCAGTACTTC. The rearrangement links TRBV5-1 to TRBJ2-5; TRBD2 aligns across 12 bases. The CDR3 is made up of 18 amino acids. Germline V lookup: CDR1 SGHRS, CDR2 YFSETQ. V gave up 3 bases and J gave up 1 base; unmatched junction bases: 10.

This chain joins TRBV27 and TRBJ2-3, with 8 positions matching TRBD2. The CDR3 consists of 18 residues. J was trimmed by 0 bases and V by 1 base; bases with no gene match: 9. Germline V gives CDR1 MNHEY, CDR2 SMNVEV (reference sequence). The CDR3 DNA follows: TGTGCCAGCAGTTTATGGGGTGGGGCTAGCGGGAGCACAGATACGCAGTATTTT. Its translation is CASSLWGGASGSTDTQYF.

This clone was observed once. V usage is TRBV10-2 and J usage is TRBJ2-3, with D tentatively TRBD2 (6 bases). This CDR3 has 13 residues. Germline-derived CDR1 and CDR2 are WSHSY and SAAADI. Trimming cost V 9 bases and J 0 bases, with 10 bases left between them. Here the CDR3 reads CASAEGSTDTQYF. As DNA, the CDR3 is TGCGCCAGTGCGGAGGGGAGCACAGATACGCAGTATTTT.

This rearrangement joins TRBV5-8 to TRBJ1-2, with D possibly matching TRBD1 (6 bases). Trimming took 3 bases from V and 2 from J, leaving 14 bases between them. The CDR3 loop spans 15 amino acids. The germline gives CDR1 SGHTS, CDR2 YDEGEE. The CDR3 DNA follows: TGTGCCAGCAGCTCCTACGGGACACTAAACTATGGCTACACCTTC. It yields the protein CASSSYGTLNYGYTF.

The rearrangement links TRBV6-5 to TRBJ2-1; D is unclear. This CDR3 has 14 residues. Germline CDR1 MNHEY, CDR2 SVGAGI. V was shortened by 6 bases and J by 8 bases, with 17 bases between the two germline ends. The CDR3: CASSPTPGRDEQFF. For the CDR3, the DNA is TGTGCCAGCAGCCCCACCCCCGGGCGCGATGAGCAGTTCTTC.